This T cell receptor (beta chain) emerged from a study of lymphopenia after photon versus proton radiotherapy. Study-wide findings and caveats: Relative stability marked proton patients; photon patients lost diversity and naive cells. After lymphocyte nadir, photon-treated repertoires showed oligoclonal expansion, especially CD8+ Temra. Only patients who died were analyzed for survival; proton advantage is unproven.

Some clones are missing from TCRdb's copy, which holds only in-frame ones; the method was immunoSEQ multiplex PCR. The sample includes tens of thousands of clones, roughly 87% of them seen just once. Details on this clone: Its antigen is undetermined.

Germline CDR1 is SGDLS and CDR2 is YYNGEE. V lost 0 bases, J lost 6 bases, and 17 bases lay in between. This CDR3 is built from 16 residues. This sequence originates from a man older than 75 with esophageal cancer. The material sequenced was peripheral blood, taken from a patient treated with proton-based radiotherapy. This chain links TRBV9 with TRBJ2-3; D tentatively fits TRBD1 or TRBD2 (5 bases each). CDR3: CASSVAPGHEGDTQYF. The CDR3 DNA follows: TGTGCCAGCAGCGTAGCACCGGGCCACGAGGGGGATACGCAGTATTTT.